A single T cell receptor (beta chain) is shown here with its context. Original processing methods: Amplification of reference gene primers provided the estimated nucleated cell counts. Measured with immunoSEQ multiplex PCR; TCRdb has only the in-frame clones, and not every one. The DNA gave D and trimming, while V, J and clone size come from that table. The data contain about 230,000 clones, 80% to 90% of them singletons. These data come from a study of blood T cell repertoires in COVID-19. Across the whole study: The United States, Italy and Spain supplied acute and convalescent COVID-19 samples. PBMCs, B-cell-depleted T cells, or T cells were the source of the cDNA or gDNA that made up the material.

The CDR3 spans 15 residues. V was trimmed by 2 bases and J by 5 bases, leaving 13 bases between them. The germline CDR1 and CDR2 sequences are SEHNR and FQNEAQ (reference sequence). Sequenced sample: peripheral blood. J is TRBJ2-1 and V is TRBV7-9; D might be TRBD2 (6 bases). This receptor was obtained from a man aged 50 to 59 with COVID-19, enrolled during active disease. The CDR3 region has the DNA TGTGCCAGCAGCTTACGGGGGACGATAAACAATGAGCAGTTCTTC. Protein: CASSLRGTINNEQFF.